Sequencing of this TCR beta chain was carried out in a study of T-cell reconstitution after alpha-beta-depleted transplantation in children (TCRdb year 2016). A note on the overall study: T-cell immune reconstitution after TCRalphabeta/CD19-depleted allogeneic hematopoietic cell transplantation in children was quantitatively tracked in the study by means of TCR repertoire profiling.

The paper's findings and limits, for the study overall: In some patients, the high TCRbeta diversity seen at day 60 was put down to recipient T cells and intrathymic progenitors that had survived conditioning. About two months after transplant, the apparently early recovery of alphabetaT-cell counts reportedly depended on just several hundred clones that had expanded rapidly and came from non-depleted graft cells. Over the following months the frequencies of hyperexpanded clones went down, and after one year T-cell counts and TCRbeta diversity were mostly credited to newly produced T cells.

Its CDR3 holds 15 amino acids, cysteine through phenylalanine. Only the CDR3 part of the read is kept: 45 bases, read in frame from the first base. Libraries were built with PCR. Sequencing was performed on an Illumina HiSeq 2500. Molecular barcoding was employed in the preparation of TCR libraries, with unique molecular identifiers being used to normalize TCRbeta repertoire quantification. TCRdb redid the processing of the public reads, applying fastp at Q25 and MiXCR, and retained in-frame beta chains. Entries are consolidated by CDR3 protein sequence, retaining the most common genes and DNA. The sample includes about 260,000 distinct CDR3 sequences, with around a tenth observed a single time. The ten largest clones take up about 20% of the sample. This clonotype was counted ten times or more. Its antigen has not been determined. An end of the junction differs from the germline gene, which may be a read error.

The sample's treatment or condition, from its label and the paper: allogeneic hematopoietic cell transplantation with graft depleted of TCRalphabeta T cells and CD19 B cells. The transplant recipients were children given TCRalphabeta/CD19-depleted allogeneic hematopoietic cell grafts. The rearrangement joined TRBV12-3 or TRBV12-4 to TRBJ2-4; 8 junctional bases match TRBD2. The TCR was taken from a male patient between 2 and 15 years old who had a stem cell transplant for chronic granulomatous disease, so the T cells may come from the graft donor. The source material was peripheral blood, sampled 180 days after TCRalphabeta/CD19-depleted stem cell transplant. Here is the DNA: TGTGCCAGCAGTTTGTCAGCGGGAGCCCAAAACATTCAGTACTTC. This codes for CASSLSAGAQNIQYF.